Following are 2 T cell receptor beta chains from one sample sequenced in a study of blood T cell repertoires in COVID-19. The method was immunoSEQ multiplex PCR; TCRdb's version includes in-frame clones alone and lacks a portion of them. The repertoire consists of 9,500 to 15,000 clones, with about 80% occurring once and the leading ten covering just over 20%. The specimen was peripheral blood. The receptors derive from a human donor in a cohort sampled during active COVID-19.

The chain is built from TRBV23-1 and TRBJ1-4; 7 nucleotides agree with TRBD1. TRBV23-1 is noted as an ORF with a role that remains uncertain. The length of the CDR3 is 17 residues. Trimming took 3 bases from V and 4 from J; bases not matched to a gene: 11. CDR3 in DNA: TGCGCCAGCAGTCAGACAGGGATCTCCGGAGTTAATGAAAAACTGTTTTTT. Encoded protein: CASSQTGISGVNEKLFF.

The V call is TRBV12-3 or TRBV12-4, the J call TRBJ1-5, with D hard to call. The length of the CDR3 is 13 residues. Trimming shortened V by 5 bases and J by 4 bases, and 9 bases separated the two germline ends. In DNA form, the CDR3 reads TGTGCCAGCAGTCCTTACCGGAATCAGCCCCAGCATTTT. Protein: CASSPYRNQPQHF.